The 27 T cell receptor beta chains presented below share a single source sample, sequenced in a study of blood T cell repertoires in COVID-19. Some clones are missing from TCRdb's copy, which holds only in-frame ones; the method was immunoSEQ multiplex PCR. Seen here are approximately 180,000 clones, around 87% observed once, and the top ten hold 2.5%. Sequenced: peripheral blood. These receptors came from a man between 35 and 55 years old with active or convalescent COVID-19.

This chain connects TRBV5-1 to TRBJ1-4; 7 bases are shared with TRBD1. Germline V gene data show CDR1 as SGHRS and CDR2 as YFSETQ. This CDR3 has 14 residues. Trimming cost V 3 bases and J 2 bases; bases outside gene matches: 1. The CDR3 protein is CASSSGQTNEKLFF. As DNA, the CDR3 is TGCGCCAGCAGCTCGGGACAGACTAATGAAAAACTGTTTTTT.

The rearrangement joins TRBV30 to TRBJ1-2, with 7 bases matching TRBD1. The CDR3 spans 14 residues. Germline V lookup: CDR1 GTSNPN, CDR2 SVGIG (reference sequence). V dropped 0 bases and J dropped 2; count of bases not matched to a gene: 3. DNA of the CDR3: TGTGCCTGGAGTGTCGAGACAGGGAACTATGGCTACACCTTC. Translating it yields CAWSVETGNYGYTF.

The CDR3: CASSMGQEINYGYTF. The CDR3 DNA reads as TGTGCCAGTAGTATGGGACAGGAGATTAACTATGGCTACACCTTC. The chain links TRBV19 to TRBJ1-2, with 8 bases fitting TRBD1. CDR1 is LNHDA, CDR2 SQIVND, per germline (reference sequence). V dropped 3 bases and J dropped 1; count of bases not matched to a gene: 4. CDR3 length: 15 amino acids.

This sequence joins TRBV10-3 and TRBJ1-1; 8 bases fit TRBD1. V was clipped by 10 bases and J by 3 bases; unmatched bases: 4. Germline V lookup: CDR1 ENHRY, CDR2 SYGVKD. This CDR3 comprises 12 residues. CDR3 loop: CATVGQDTEAFF. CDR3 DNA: TGTGCCACCGTGGGACAGGACACTGAAGCTTTCTTT.

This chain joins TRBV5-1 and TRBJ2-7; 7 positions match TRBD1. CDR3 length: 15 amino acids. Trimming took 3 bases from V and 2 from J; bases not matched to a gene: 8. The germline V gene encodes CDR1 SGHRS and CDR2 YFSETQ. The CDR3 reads CASSSTPGQTYEQYF. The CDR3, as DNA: TGCGCCAGCAGCTCCACACCGGGACAGACCTACGAGCAGTACTTC.

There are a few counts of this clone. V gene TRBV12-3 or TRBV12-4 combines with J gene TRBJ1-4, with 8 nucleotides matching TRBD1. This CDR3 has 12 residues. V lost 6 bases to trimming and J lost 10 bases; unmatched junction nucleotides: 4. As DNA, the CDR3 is TGTGCCAGCAGCCTACAGGGGGGAAAACTGTTTTTT. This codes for CASSLQGGKLFF.

This CDR3 is CASSYSPRAGVGGYTF. The CDR3 DNA is TGTGCCAGCAGTTACTCACCGCGGGCGGGGGTCGGTGGCTACACCTTC. The rearrangement links TRBV6-5 to TRBJ1-2, with a tentative D call TRBD1 (5 bases). The CDR3 sequence is 16 residues long. The germline V gene has CDR1 MNHEY and CDR2 SVGAGI. With 0 bases removed from V and 7 bases from J, the gap between germline ends came to 18 bases.

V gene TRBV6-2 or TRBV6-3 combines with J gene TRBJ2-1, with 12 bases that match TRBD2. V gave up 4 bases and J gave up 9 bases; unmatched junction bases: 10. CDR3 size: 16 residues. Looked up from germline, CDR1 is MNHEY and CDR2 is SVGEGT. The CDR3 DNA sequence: TGTGCCAGCAGTTCCTCTAGCGGGGGGGCCCAGGTTGAGCAGTTCTTC. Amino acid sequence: CASSSSSGGAQVEQFF.

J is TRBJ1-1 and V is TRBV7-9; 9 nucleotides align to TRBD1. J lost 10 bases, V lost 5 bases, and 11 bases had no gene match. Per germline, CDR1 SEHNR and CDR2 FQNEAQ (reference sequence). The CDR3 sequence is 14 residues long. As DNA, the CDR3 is TGTGCCAGCAGCCCCGGGACAGGGTACTTGGGAGCTTTCTTT. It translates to CASSPGTGYLGAFF.

CDR3 DNA: TGTGCCAGCAGCCAAGAGGGCAAGGGGTCGAGCTCTGGAAACACCATATATTTT. This gives the protein CASSQEGKGSSSGNTIYF. The chain joins TRBV4-2 to TRBJ1-3, with D maybe TRBD1 (5 bases). Germline CDR1 is LGHNA and CDR2 is YNFKEQ. Trimming stripped 0 bases from V and 0 bases from J, with 15 bases between. The CDR3 contains 18 residues.

In DNA, the CDR3 is TGCGCCAGCAGCTTGGAGGGTACCGGGACTAGCGGCTCCCAGTACTTC. Translation: CASSLEGTGTSGSQYF. This chain links TRBV5-1 with TRBJ2-7; TRBD2 agrees at 11 bases. The CDR3 loop spans 16 amino acids. V lost 0 bases to trimming and J lost 10 bases; unmatched junction nucleotides: 12. Germline lookup yields CDR1 SGHRS and CDR2 YFSETQ.

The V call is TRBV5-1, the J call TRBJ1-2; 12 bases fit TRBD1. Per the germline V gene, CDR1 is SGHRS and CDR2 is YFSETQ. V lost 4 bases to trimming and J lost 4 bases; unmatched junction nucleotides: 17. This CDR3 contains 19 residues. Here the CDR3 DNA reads TGCGCCAGCAGCCCTTATCCCCGGGACAGGGGGCGCGTAAGCTATGGCTACACCTTC. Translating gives CASSPYPRDRGRVSYGYTF.

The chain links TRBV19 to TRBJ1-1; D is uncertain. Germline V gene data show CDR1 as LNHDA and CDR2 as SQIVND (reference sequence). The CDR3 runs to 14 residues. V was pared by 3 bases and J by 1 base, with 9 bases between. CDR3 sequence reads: CASSIGVSNTEAFF. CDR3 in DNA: TGTGCCAGTAGTATCGGGGTGTCGAACACTGAAGCTTTCTTT.

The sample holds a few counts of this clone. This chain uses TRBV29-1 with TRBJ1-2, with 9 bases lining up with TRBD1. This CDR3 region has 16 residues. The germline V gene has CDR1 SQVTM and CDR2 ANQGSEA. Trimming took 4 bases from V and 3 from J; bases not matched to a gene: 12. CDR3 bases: TGCAGCGTTGGGTACCTTACGGGACAGGGCCACTATGGCTACACCTTC. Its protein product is CSVGYLTGQGHYGYTF.

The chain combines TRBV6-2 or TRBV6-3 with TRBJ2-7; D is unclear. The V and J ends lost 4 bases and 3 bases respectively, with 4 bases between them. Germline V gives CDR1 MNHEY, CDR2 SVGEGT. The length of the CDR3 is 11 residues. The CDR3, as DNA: TGTGCCAGCAGTTCCCACTACGAGCAGTACTTC. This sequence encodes CASSSHYEQYF.

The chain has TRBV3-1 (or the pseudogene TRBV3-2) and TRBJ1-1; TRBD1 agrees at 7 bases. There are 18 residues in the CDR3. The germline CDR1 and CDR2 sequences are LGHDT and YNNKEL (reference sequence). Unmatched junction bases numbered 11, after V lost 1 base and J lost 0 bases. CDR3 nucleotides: TGTGCCAGCAGCCAAGGGGTCGGGACAGTTACGATGAACACTGAAGCTTTCTTT. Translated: CASSQGVGTVTMNTEAFF.

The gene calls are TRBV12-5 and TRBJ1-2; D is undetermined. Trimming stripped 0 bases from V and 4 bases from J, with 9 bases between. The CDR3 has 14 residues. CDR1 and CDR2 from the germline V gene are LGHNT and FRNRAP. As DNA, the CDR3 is TGTGCTAGTGGTTTGGTCTCCGGTATCTATGGCTACACCTTC. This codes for CASGLVSGIYGYTF. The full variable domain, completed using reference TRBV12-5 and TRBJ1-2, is DARVTQTPRHKVTEMGQEVTMRCQPILGHNTVFWYRQTMMQGLELLAYFRNRAPLDDSGMPKDRFSAEMPDATLATLKIQPSEPRDSAVYFCASGLVSGIYGYTFGSGTRLTVV.

The CDR3 protein is CASSPSGLAGLHEQYF. As DNA, the CDR3 is TGTGCCAGCAGCCCAAGCGGACTAGCGGGGTTACACGAGCAGTACTTC. The rearrangement links TRBV7-2 to TRBJ2-7; 12 nucleotides line up with TRBD2. The CDR3 has 16 amino acids. The junction had 10 bases not matched to a gene; V was cut back by 5 bases and J by 5 bases. Germline assignment: CDR1 SGHTA and CDR2 FQGNSA. Full variable domain (outside the CDR3, taken from reference TRBV7-2 and TRBJ2-7): GAGVSQSPSNKVTEKGKDVELRCDPISGHTALYWYRQSLGQGLEFLIYFQGNSAPDKSGLPSDRFSAERTGGSVSTLTIQRTQQEDSAVYLCASSPSGLAGLHEQYFGPGTRLTVT.

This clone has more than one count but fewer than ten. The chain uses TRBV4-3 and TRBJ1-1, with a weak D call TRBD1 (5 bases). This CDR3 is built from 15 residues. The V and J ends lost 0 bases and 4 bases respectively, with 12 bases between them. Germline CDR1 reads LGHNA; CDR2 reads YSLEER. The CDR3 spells CASSQDLKGFTEAFF. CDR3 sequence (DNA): TGCGCCAGCAGCCAAGATCTGAAGGGGTTCACTGAAGCTTTCTTT.

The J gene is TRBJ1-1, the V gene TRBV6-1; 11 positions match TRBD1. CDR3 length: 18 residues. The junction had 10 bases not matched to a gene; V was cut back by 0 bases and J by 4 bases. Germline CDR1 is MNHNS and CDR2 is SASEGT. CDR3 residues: CASSEASGQGVVGTEAFF. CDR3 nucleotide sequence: TGTGCCAGCAGTGAAGCGTCGGGACAGGGGGTGGTAGGCACTGAAGCTTTCTTT.

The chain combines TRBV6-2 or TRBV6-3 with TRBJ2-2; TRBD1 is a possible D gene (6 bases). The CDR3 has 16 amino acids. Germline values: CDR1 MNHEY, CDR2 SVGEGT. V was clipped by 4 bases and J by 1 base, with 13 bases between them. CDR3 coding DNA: TGTGCCAGCAGTTTTTTACAGGGACAGAACACCGGGGAGCTGTTTTTT. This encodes CASSFLQGQNTGELFF.

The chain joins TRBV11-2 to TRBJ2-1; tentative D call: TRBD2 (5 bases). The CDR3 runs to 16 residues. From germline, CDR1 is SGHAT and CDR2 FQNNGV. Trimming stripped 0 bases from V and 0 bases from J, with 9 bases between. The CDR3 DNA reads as TGTGCCAGCAGCTTAGATACGGGAAGCTCCTACAATGAGCAGTTCTTC. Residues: CASSLDTGSSYNEQFF.

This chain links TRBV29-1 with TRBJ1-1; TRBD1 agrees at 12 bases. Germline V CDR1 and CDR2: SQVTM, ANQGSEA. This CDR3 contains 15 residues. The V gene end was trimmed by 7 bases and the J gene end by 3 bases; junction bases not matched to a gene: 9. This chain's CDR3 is CSAPGTGGKDTEAFF. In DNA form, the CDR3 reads TGCAGCGCTCCCGGGACAGGGGGCAAGGACACTGAAGCTTTCTTT. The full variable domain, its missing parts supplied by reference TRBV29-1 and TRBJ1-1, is SAVISQKPSRDICQRGTSLTIQCQVDSQVTMMFWYRQQPGQSLTLIATANQGSEATYESGFVIDKFPISRPNLTFSTLTVSNMSPEDSSIYLCSAPGTGGKDTEAFFGQGTRLTVV.

The CDR3 nucleotides read TGTGCCAGCAGCTGGGCTTGGGGCCCGGGGGGTGAAGCTTTCTTT. Its protein product is CASSWAWGPGGEAFF. The J gene is TRBJ1-1, the V gene TRBV5-6, with D possibly matching TRBD1 (5 bases). V lost 3 bases, J lost 7 bases, and 19 bases lay in between. Looked up from germline, CDR1 is SGHDT and CDR2 is YYEEEE. The CDR3 length is 15 residues.

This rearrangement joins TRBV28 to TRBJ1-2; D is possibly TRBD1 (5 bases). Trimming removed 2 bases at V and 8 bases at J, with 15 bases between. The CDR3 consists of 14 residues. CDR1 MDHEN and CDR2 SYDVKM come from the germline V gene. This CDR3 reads CASSLIPQGEGYTF. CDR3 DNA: TGTGCCAGCAGTTTAATCCCGCAGGGCGAGGGCTACACCTTC.

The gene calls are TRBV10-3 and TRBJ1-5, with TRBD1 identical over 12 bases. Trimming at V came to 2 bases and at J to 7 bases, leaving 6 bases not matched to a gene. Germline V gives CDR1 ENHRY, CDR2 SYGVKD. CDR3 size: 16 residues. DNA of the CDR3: TGTGCCATCAGTGAGCCGGGACAGGGGGCCGGGCAGCCCCAGCATTTT. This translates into CAISEPGQGAGQPQHF.

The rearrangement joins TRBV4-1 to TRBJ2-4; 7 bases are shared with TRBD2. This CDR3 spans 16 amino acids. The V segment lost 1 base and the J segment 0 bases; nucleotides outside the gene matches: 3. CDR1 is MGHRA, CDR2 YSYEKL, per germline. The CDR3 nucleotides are TGCGCCAGCAGCCAAGCGGGGGGTCTAGCCAAAAACATTCAGTACTTC. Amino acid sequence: CASSQAGGLAKNIQYF.